Sequencing of this TCR beta chain was carried out in a study of blood T cells in healthy people across ages. Each donor gave 9 to 10 milliliters of peripheral blood. This clonotype was detected ten times or more. A second PCR, run for roughly 7 to 11 cycles, used a sample-barcoded 5' primer plus a J-beta primer mix. TCRdb re-derived calls from the 5' RACE reads in MiXCR, one entry per CDR3 protein. The sample carries roughly 800,000 distinct CDR3 sequences, 58% recorded once. The CDR3 is 15 residues long. Trimming took 2 bases from V and 2 from J; bases not matched to a gene: 4. Germline V gene lookup returns CDR1 SGHVS and CDR2 FNYEAQ.

The V and J genes are TRBV7-6 and TRBJ2-3, with 7 bases matching TRBD1. The receptor's source is a man aged 30 to 45 in good health. The sequencing input was blood. CDR3 nucleotides: TGTGCCAGCAGCTTAATGGGACAGAACACAGATACGCAGTATTTT. Translating gives CASSLMGQNTDTQYF.